These T cell receptor beta chains were read from a single sample in a study of T cells after yellow fever vaccination. TCRdb used MiXCR to reprocess the 5' RACE reads, holding one entry per CDR3 protein. The top ten clones hold over 15% of a sample with over 300,000 distinct CDR3 sequences, around 6.8% of them seen once. The sample in question was PBMCs, obtained more than 40 days after the first yellow fever vaccination. All receptors come from a young man who received the YFV17D yellow fever vaccine. Both conserved end residues are part of each CDR3. D genes are given only for firm matches. Not all rows give a size; the values are once, few, many and, for expanded clones, a class.

d_gene,abundance,v_gene,j_gene,CDR3nt,CDR3aa
.,few,TRBV5-4,TRBJ1-6,TGTGCCAGCAGCTTGGAAGGGGGACGGAATTCACCCCTCCACTTT,CASSLEGGRNSPLHF
TRBD2,few,TRBV7-2,TRBJ2-1,TGTGCCAGCAGCCGGCCGATGCGGGGGGAGCAGTTCTTC,CASSRPMRGEQFF
.,many,TRBV7-2,TRBJ2-6,TGTGCCAGCAGCCCCTGGGCATTACGGGGTGGGGCCAACGTCCTGACTTTC,CASSPWALRGGANVLTF
TRBD1,few,TRBV4-3,TRBJ1-2,TGCGCCAGCAGCCACCTAGAGCGGACAGGTGGCTACACCTTC,CASSHLERTGGYTF
.,many,TRBV19,TRBJ2-3,TGTGCCAGTACCGACTTCACAGATACGCAGTATTTT,CASTDFTDTQYF
.,few,TRBV29-1,TRBJ2-5,TGCAGCGTTGATCGGAGCCAAGAGACCCAGTACTTC,CSVDRSQETQYF
.,.,TRBV7-8,TRBJ2-7,TGTGCCAGCGGCCTTCCCCACGAGCAGTACTTC,CASGLPHEQYF
TRBD1,many,TRBV29-1,TRBJ1-6,TGCAGCGTAAAAACCGGGACAGGGAATTCACCCCTCCACTTT,CSVKTGTGNSPLHF
TRBD2,.,TRBV20-1,TRBJ2-1,TGCTGTGCGAACGGTCTAGCGGGGGGGGGCTCCTACAATGAGCAGTTCTTC,CCANGLAGGGSYNEQFF
.,few,TRBV15,TRBJ2-3,TGTGCCACCAGCAGAGCCAGGGAGGGCACAGATACGCAGTATTTT,CATSRAREGTDTQYF
.,few,TRBV10-2,TRBJ1-1,TGCGCCAGCAACCCCGGACACTGGGCCACTGAAGCTTTCTTT,CASNPGHWATEAFF
TRBD1,.,TRBV5-6,TRBJ1-4,TGTGCCAGCAGGATCCAGGGGGCGGGAGAAAAACTGTTTTTT,CASRIQGAGEKLFF
.,few,TRBV3-1,TRBJ2-1,TGTGCCAGCAGCCCGTCAGGGTCTGAGCGGGAGCAGTTCTTC,CASSPSGSEREQFF
.,few,TRBV10-3,TRBJ1-3,TGTGCCATCAGTGGTGCCCCTCGAGACACCATATATTTT,CAISGAPRDTIYF
.,.,TRBV18,TRBJ1-4,TGTGCCAGCTCACCGCTGACAAGAAATGAAAAACTGTTTTTT,CASSPLTRNEKLFF
.,many,TRBV18,TRBJ2-7,TGTGCCAGCTCACCAGGTGCCCCGGCGCCCCAGTACTTC,CASSPGAPAPQYF
TRBD1,many,TRBV7-2,TRBJ1-1,TGTGCCAGCAGCTTAGCGACAGGGGGGACTGAAGCTTTCTTT,CASSLATGGTEAFF
TRBD1,.,TRBV7-2,TRBJ2-5,TGTGCCAGCAGCTTAGCCGGGACAGCAGAGACCCAGTACTTC,CASSLAGTAETQYF
.,.,TRBV6-1,TRBJ2-3,TGTGCCAGCAGTCCCTCACCCGAGGGGACAGATACGCAGTATTTT,CASSPSPEGTDTQYF
.,many,TRBV18,TRBJ1-4,TGTGCCAGCTCACCTCAGGCGCGACTTCATGAAAAACTGTTTTTT,CASSPQARLHEKLFF
.,.,TRBV4-1,TRBJ2-2,TGCGCCAGCAGCCAAGAGAGATCCAGGGGGGGAACCGGGGAGCTGTTTTTT,CASSQERSRGGTGELFF
TRBD1,many,TRBV7-9,TRBJ2-1,TGTGCCAGCAGCGGTTCCGGGACAGGGTCGAGGTATGAGCAGTTCTTC,CASSGSGTGSRYEQFF
.,.,TRBV2,TRBJ2-7,TGTGCCAGCAGTGAAGCACCACGGGGCGAGCAGTACTTC,CASSEAPRGEQYF
.,few,TRBV5-6,TRBJ2-5,TGTGCCAGCAGCAGACCGGCAACAGGGACACAAGAGACCCAGTACTTC,CASSRPATGTQETQYF
TRBD1,few,TRBV6-6,TRBJ2-1,TGTGCCATCCGGGACAGCTATACGAATGAGCAGTTCTTC,CAIRDSYTNEQFF
.,many,TRBV29-1,TRBJ2-3,TGCAGCGTTAGGAGGATCACCACAGATACGCAGTATTTT,CSVRRITTDTQYF
TRBD1,many,TRBV7-2,TRBJ2-5,TGTGCCAGCTCGGGACAGCCCCAAGAGACCCAGTACTTC,CASSGQPQETQYF
TRBD2,.,TRBV9,TRBJ2-5,TGTGCCAGCAGCGTAGCTAGCGGATCAATGCAAGAGACCCAGTACTTC,CASSVASGSMQETQYF
.,.,TRBV7-7,TRBJ2-2,TGTGCTAGCAGCTCCAGCGGGGAGCTGTTTTTT,CASSSSGELFF
.,many,TRBV7-3,TRBJ2-2,TGTGCCAGCAGGACGGGTCCCGGGGAGCTGTTTTTT,CASRTGPGELFF
TRBD1,few,TRBV10-2,TRBJ1-1,TGCGCCAGCAGTGTACAGGGGACACTGGGGGCTTTCTTT,CASSVQGTLGAFF
.,many,TRBV9,TRBJ2-1,TGTGCCAGCAGCGGGGGGGCCCCCTACAATGAGCAGTTCTTC,CASSGGAPYNEQFF
TRBD2,many,TRBV12-3/TRBV12-4,TRBJ2-3,TGTGCCAGCAGTTTAAGCGGGGGCACACCCCCGTATTTT,CASSLSGGTPPYF
.,many,TRBV10-3,TRBJ1-6,TGTGCCATCAGTGAGTCTCAGGGGCCGGGTAATTCACCCCTCCACTTT,CAISESQGPGNSPLHF
.,few,TRBV4-1,TRBJ1-5,TGCGCCAGCAGCCAAGCCCCAGGGTTCTCTCAGCCCCAGCATTTT,CASSQAPGFSQPQHF
.,.,TRBV7-9,TRBJ2-1,TGTGCCAGCAGCTTAATGGCAGGCTTCAATGAGCAGTTCTTC,CASSLMAGFNEQFF
TRBD1,.,TRBV5-1,TRBJ2-3,TGCGCCAGCACGAGGACAGGGGGCACAGATACGCAGTATTTT,CASTRTGGTDTQYF
.,many,TRBV13,TRBJ1-1,TGTGCCAGCAGCTTATTGAGGGGCCCTGAAGCTTTCTTT,CASSLLRGPEAFF
TRBD1,.,TRBV27,TRBJ2-7,TGTGCCAGCAGTTTTGGACAGGGCAGTGTCGAGCAGTACTTC,CASSFGQGSVEQYF
.,few,TRBV5-1,TRBJ1-4,TGCGCCAGCAGCTACGGACGGAATTATAATGAAAAACTGTTTTTT,CASSYGRNYNEKLFF
TRBD2,few,TRBV2,TRBJ2-3,TGTGCCAGCGGTGAATCTAGCGGGGTCACAGATACGCAGTATTTT,CASGESSGVTDTQYF
.,few,TRBV7-2,TRBJ1-1,TGTGCCAGCAGCTTAACGACGGCGAGAAATACTGAAGCTTTCTTT,CASSLTTARNTEAFF
.,.,TRBV14,TRBJ2-3,TGTGCCAGCAGCCAAGATTCACCAGAGACGTGGGTTTATGATACGCAGTATTTT,CASSQDSPETWVYDTQYF
TRBD1,.,TRBV10-3,TRBJ1-2,TGTGCCATCAGTGCGTCTCCGACAGGGGGTTTTGGCTACACCTTC,CAISASPTGGFGYTF
TRBD2,many,TRBV7-2,TRBJ2-1,TGTGCCAGCAGCCCGACTGGGCGGGGGGAGGTTGAGCAGTTCTTC,CASSPTGRGEVEQFF
TRBD1,few,TRBV12-3/TRBV12-4,TRBJ1-6,TGTGCCAGCAAAAGGACAGGGCCAGCGTCACCCCTCCACTTT,CASKRTGPASPLHF
.,few,TRBV6-5,TRBJ1-4,TGTGCCAGCAGTCCTCGGGAACTCGCAACTAATGAAAAACTGTTTTTT,CASSPRELATNEKLFF
TRBD2,many,TRBV6-1,TRBJ2-7,TGTGCCAGCAGACCAGGACTAGCGGGGGCTCTTCCTAACGAGCAGTACTTC,CASRPGLAGALPNEQYF
TRBD1,few,TRBV5-6,TRBJ2-5,TGTGCCAGCAGCCTAATGGGGACAGGGTTCGGGGAGACCCAGTACTTC,CASSLMGTGFGETQYF
TRBD1,many,TRBV5-4,TRBJ2-3,TGTGCCAGCAGCCACTACAGGGGGGTGGCAGATACGCAGTATTTT,CASSHYRGVADTQYF
.,.,TRBV29-1,TRBJ2-5,TGCAGCGTTGAAGAATCAGTGGTGGAAGAGACCCAGTACTTC,CSVEESVVEETQYF
TRBD1,.,TRBV7-9,TRBJ2-2,TGTGCCAGCAGCTTAGGACAGGGAGAGAACACCGGGGAGCTGTTTTTT,CASSLGQGENTGELFF
.,few,TRBV5-4,TRBJ2-5,TGTGCCAGCAGCTTGGGGGACTCAGAGACCCAGTACTTC,CASSLGDSETQYF
TRBD1,.,TRBV6-5,TRBJ2-1,TGTGCCAGCAGTTACTCGAGCAGGGGGCATTACAATGAGCAGTTCTTC,CASSYSSRGHYNEQFF
TRBD2,few,TRBV7-9,TRBJ2-3,TGTGCCAGCAGACCAGCGGGACCCACAGATACGCAGTATTTT,CASRPAGPTDTQYF
TRBD1,many,TRBV7-2,TRBJ2-3,TGTGCCAGCCGCCCCAGGGACAGGGGTTCCGGCACAGATACGCAGTATTTT,CASRPRDRGSGTDTQYF
.,many,TRBV3-1,TRBJ2-7,TGTGCCAGCAGCCAAGACACGTCCGAGCAGTACTTC,CASSQDTSEQYF
.,many,TRBV11-3,TRBJ2-3,TGTGCCAGCAGCGGTCGCTCTTTCACAGATACGCAGTATTTT,CASSGRSFTDTQYF
.,.,TRBV11-2,TRBJ1-2,TGTGCCAGCAGCCCCGGAGTTTTAGCTAACTATGGCTACACCTTC,CASSPGVLANYGYTF